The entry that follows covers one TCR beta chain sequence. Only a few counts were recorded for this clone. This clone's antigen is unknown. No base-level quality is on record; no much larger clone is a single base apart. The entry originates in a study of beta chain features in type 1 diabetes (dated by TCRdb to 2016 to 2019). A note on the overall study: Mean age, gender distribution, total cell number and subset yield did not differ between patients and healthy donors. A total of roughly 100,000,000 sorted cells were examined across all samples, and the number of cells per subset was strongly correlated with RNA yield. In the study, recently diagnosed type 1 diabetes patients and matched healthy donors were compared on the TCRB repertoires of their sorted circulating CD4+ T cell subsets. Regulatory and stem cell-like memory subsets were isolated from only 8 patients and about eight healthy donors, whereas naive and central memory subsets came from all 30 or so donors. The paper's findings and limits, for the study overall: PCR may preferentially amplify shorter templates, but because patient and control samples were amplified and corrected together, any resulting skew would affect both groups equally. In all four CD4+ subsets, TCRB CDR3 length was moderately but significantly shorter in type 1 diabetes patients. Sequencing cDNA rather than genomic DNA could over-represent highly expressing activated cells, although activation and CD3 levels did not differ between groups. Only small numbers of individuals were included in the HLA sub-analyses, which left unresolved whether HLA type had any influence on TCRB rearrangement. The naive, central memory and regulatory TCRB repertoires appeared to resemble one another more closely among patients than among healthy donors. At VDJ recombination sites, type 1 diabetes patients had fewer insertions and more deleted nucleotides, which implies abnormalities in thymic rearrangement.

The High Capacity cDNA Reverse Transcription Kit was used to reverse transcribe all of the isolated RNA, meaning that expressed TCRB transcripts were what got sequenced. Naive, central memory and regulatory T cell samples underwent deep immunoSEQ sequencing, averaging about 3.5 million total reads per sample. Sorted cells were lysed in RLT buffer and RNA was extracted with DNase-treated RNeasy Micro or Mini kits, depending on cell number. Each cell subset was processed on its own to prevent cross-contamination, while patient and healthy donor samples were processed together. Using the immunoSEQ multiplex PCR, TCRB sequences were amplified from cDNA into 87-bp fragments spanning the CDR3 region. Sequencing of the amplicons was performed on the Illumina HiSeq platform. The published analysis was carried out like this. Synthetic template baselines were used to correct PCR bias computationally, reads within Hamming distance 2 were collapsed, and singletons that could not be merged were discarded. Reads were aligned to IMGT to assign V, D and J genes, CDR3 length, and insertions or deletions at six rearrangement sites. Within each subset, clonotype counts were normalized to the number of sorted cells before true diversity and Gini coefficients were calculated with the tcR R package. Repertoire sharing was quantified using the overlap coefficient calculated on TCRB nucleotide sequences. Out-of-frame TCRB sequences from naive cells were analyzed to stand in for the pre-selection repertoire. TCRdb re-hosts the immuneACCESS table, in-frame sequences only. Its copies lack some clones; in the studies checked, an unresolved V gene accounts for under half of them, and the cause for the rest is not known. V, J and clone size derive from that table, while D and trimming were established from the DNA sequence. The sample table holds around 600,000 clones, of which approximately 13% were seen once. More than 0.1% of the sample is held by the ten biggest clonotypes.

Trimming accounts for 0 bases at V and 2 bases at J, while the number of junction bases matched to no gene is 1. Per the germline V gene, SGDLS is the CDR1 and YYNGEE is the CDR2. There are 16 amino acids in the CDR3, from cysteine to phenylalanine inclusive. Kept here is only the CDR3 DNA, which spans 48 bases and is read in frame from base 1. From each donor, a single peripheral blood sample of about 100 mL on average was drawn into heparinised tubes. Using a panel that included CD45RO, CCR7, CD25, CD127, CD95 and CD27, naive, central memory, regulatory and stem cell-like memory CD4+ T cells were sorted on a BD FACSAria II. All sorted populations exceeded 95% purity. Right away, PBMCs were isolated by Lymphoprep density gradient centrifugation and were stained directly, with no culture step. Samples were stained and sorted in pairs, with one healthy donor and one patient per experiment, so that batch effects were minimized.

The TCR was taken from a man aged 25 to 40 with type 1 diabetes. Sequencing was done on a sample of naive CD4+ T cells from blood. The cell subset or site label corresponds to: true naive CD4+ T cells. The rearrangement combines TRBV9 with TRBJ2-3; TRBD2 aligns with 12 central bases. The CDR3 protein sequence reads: CASSVGTSGDTDTQYF. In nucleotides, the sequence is TGTGCCAGCAGCGTAGGGACTAGCGGGGACACAGATACGCAGTATTTT.